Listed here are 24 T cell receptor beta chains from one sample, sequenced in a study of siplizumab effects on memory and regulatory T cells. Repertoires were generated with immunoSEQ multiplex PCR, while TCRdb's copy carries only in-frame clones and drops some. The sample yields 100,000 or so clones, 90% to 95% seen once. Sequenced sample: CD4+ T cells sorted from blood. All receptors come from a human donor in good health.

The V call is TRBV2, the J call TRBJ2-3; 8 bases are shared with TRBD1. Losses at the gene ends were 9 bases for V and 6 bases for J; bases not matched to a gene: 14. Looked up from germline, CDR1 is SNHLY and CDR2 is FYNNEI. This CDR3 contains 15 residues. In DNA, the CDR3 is TGTGCCAGTTCGGACAGGGAGGCCAGTGGGGATACGCAGTATTTT. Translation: CASSDREASGDTQYF.

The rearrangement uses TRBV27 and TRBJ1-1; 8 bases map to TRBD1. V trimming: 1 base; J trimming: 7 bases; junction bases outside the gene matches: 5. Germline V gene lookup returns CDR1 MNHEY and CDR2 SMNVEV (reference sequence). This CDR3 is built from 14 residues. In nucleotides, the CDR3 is TGTGCCAGCAGTTTATTGGGACAGGCCTATGAAGCTTTCTTT. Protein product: CASSLLGQAYEAFF.

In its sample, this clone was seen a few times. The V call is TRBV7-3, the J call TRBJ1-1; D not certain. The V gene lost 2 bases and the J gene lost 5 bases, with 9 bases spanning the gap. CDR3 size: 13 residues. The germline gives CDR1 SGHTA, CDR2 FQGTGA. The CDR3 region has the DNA TGTGCCAGCAGCTTACGGGTGCAGACTGAAGCTTTCTTT. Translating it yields CASSLRVQTEAFF.

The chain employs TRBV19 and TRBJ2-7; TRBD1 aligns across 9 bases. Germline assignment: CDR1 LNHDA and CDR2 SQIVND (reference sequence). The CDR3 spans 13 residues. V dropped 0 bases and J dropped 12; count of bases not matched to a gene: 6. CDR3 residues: CASSIDGTGWLYF. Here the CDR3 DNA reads TGTGCCAGTAGTATAGATGGGACAGGGTGGCTGTACTTC.

The CDR3: CASSGTRSSYEQYF. CDR3 nucleotide sequence: TGTGCCAGCAGCGGAACAAGGAGCTCCTACGAGCAGTACTTC. The chain couples TRBV6-1 to TRBJ2-7; the D is unclear. V shed 6 bases and J shed 0 bases, with 12 bases lying between them. In germline, CDR1 is MNHNS, CDR2 SASEGT. This CDR3 has 14 residues.

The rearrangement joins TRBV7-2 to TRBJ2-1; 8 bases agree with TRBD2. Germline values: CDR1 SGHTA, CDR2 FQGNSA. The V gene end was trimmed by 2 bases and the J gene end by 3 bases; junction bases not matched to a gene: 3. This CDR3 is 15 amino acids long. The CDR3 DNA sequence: TGTGCCAGCAGCTTAACTAGCGGAAACTACAATGAGCAGTTCTTC. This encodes CASSLTSGNYNEQFF.

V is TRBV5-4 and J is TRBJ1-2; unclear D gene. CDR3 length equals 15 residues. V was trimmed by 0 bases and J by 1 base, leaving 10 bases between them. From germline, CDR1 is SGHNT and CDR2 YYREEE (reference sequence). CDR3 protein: CASSLAGSYNYGYTF. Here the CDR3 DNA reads TGTGCCAGCAGCTTGGCTGGCAGCTATAACTATGGCTACACCTTC.

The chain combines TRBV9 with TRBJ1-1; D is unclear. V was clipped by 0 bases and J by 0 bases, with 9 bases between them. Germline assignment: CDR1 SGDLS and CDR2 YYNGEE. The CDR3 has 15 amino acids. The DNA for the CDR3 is TGTGCCAGCAGCGTAGGTACGGGGTTGAACACTGAAGCTTTCTTT. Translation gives CASSVGTGLNTEAFF.

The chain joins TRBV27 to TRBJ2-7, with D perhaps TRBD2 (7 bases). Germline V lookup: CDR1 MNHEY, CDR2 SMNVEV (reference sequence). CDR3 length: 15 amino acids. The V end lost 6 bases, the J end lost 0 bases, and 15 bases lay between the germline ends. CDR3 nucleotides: TGTGCCAGCAGGGGGGGGACACGAGACTCCTACGAGCAGTACTTC. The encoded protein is CASRGGTRDSYEQYF.

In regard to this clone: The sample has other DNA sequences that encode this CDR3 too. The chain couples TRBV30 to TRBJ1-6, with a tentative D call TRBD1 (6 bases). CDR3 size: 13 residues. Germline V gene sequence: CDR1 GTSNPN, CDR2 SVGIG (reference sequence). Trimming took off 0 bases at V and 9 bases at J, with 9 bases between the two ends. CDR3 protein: CAWSVQGASPLHF. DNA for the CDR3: TGTGCCTGGAGTGTACAGGGCGCTTCACCCCTCCACTTT.

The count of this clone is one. The CDR3 region is CASSRVQGMDTEAFF. The CDR3, as DNA: TGCGCCAGCAGCCGGGTACAGGGGATGGACACTGAAGCTTTCTTT. This rearrangement joins TRBV4-1 to TRBJ1-1; 7 bases line up with TRBD1. Germline loops: CDR1 MGHRA, CDR2 YSYEKL. The CDR3 runs to 15 residues. Trimming at V came to 4 bases and at J to 3 bases, leaving 8 bases not matched to a gene.

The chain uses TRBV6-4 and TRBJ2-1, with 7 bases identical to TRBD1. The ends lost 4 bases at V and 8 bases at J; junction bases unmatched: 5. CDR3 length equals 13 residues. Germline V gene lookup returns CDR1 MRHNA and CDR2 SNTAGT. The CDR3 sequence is CASSVGRGYEQFF. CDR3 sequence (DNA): TGTGCCAGCAGTGTGGGCAGGGGGTATGAGCAGTTCTTC.

CDR3 bases: TGTGCCAGCAGCTTAGAGGGGGCAACGCTGGAGACCCAGTACTTC. This sequence encodes CASSLEGATLETQYF. The chain links TRBV7-6 to TRBJ2-5; 7 bases are a match to TRBD1. With V trimmed by 1 base and J by 5 bases, 7 bases remained unmatched. Germline assignment: CDR1 SGHVS and CDR2 FNYEAQ. This CDR3 comprises 15 residues.

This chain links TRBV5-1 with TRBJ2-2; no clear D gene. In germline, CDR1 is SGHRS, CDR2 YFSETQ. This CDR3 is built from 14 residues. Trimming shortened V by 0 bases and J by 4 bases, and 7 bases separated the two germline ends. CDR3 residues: CASSLGSFTGELFF. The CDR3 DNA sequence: TGCGCCAGCAGCTTGGGCTCCTTCACCGGGGAGCTGTTTTTT.

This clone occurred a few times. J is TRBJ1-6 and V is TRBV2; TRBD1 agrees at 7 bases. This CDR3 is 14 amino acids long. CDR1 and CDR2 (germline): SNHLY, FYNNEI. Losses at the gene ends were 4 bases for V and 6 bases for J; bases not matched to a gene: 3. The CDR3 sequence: CASSVQGGNSPLHF. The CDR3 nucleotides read TGTGCCAGCAGTGTTCAGGGGGGTAATTCACCCCTCCACTTT.

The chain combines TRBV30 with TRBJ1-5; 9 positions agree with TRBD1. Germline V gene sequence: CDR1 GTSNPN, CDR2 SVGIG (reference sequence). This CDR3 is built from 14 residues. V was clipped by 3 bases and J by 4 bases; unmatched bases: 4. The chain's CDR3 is CAWSQGQGNQPQHF. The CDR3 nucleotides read TGTGCCTGGAGCCAGGGACAGGGAAATCAGCCCCAGCATTTT.

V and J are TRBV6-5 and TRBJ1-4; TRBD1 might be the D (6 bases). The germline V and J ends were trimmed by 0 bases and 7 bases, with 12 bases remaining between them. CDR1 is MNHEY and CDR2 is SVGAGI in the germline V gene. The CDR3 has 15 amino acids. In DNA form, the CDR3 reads TGTGCCAGCAGTTACTCGAAGGGGGTTTCTGAAAAACTGTTTTTT. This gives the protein CASSYSKGVSEKLFF.

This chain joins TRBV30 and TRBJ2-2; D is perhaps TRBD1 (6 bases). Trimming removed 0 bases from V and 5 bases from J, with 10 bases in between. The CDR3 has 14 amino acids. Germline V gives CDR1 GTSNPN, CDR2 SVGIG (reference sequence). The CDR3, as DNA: TGTGCCTGGAGTGTCAGGGGACGTACCGGGGAGCTGTTTTTT. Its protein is CAWSVRGRTGELFF.

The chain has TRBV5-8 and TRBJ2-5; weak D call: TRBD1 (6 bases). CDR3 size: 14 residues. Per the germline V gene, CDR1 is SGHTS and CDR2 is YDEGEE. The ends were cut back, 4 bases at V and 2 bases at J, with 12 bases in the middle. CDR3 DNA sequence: TGTGCCAGCAGCCTGGGGGCCAAACAAGAGACCCAGTACTTC. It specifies CASSLGAKQETQYF.

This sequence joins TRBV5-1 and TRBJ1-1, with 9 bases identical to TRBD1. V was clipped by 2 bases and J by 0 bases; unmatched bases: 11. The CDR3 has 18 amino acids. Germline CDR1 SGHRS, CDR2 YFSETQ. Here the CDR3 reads CASSFGQGTRGVNTEAFF. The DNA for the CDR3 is TGCGCCAGCAGCTTTGGACAGGGGACGAGAGGGGTGAACACTGAAGCTTTCTTT.

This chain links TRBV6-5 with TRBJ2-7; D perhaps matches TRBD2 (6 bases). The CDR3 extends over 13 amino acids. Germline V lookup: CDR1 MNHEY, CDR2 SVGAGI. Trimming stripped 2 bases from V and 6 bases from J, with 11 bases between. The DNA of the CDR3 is TGTGCCAGCAGTTACGGGCGGGACTTCGAGCAGTACTTC. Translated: CASSYGRDFEQYF.

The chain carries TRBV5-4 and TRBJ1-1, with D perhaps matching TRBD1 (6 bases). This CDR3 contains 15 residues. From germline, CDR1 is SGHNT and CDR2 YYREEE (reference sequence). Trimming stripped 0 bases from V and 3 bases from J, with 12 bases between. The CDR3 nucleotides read TGTGCCAGCAGCTTGGCTGGCAGGGGAGACACTGAAGCTTTCTTT. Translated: CASSLAGRGDTEAFF. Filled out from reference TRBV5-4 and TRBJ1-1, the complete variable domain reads ETGVTQSPTHLIKTRGQQVTLRCSSQSGHNTVSWYQQALGQGPQFIFQYYREEENGRGNFPPRFSGLQFPNYSSELNVNALELDDSALYLCASSLAGRGDTEAFFGQGTRLTVV.

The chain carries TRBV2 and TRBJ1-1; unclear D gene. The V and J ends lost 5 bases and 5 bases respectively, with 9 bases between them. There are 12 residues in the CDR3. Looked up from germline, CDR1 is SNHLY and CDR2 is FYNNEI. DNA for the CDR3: TGTGCCAGCAGTCTGGGAGTAACTGAAGCTTTCTTT. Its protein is CASSLGVTEAFF.

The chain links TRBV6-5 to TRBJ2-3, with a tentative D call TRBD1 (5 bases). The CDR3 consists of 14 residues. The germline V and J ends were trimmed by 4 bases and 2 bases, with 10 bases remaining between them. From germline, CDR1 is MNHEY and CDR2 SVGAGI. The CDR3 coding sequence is TGTGCCAGCAGTTCTTCCAGGGCCACAGATACGCAGTATTTT. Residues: CASSSSRATDTQYF.